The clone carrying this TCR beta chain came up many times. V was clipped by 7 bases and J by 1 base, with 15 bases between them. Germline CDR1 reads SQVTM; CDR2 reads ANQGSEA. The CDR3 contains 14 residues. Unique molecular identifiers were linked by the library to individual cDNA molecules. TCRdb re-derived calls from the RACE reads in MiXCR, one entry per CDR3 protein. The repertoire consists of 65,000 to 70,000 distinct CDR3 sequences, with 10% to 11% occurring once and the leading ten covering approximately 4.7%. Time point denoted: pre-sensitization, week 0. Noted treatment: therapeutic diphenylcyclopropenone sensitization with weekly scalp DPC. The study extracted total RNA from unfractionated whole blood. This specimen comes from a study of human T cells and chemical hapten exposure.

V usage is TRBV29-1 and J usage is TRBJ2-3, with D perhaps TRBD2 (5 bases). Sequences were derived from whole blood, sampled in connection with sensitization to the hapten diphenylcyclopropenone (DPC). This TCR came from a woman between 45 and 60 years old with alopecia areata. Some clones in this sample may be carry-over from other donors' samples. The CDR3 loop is CSADTSSGTDTQYF. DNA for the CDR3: TGCAGCGCCGATACTAGTAGCGGCACAGATACGCAGTATTTT.